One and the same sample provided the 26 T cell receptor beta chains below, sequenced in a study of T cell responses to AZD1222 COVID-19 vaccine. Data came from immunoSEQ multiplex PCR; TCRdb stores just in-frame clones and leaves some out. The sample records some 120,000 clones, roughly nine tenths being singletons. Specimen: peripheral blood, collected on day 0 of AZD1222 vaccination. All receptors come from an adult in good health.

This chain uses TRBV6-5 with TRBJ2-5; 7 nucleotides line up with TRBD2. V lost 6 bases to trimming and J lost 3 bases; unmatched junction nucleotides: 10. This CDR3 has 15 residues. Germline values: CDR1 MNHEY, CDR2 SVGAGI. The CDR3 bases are TGTGCCAGCAGCTTTCGGGGGGATAGAGAAGAGACCCAGTACTTC. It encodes CASSFRGDREETQYF.

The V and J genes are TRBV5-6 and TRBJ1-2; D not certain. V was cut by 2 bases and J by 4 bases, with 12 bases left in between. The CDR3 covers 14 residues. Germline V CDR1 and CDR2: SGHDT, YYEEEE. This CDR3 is CASSFNLFAYGYTF. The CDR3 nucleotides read TGTGCCAGCAGCTTCAATTTATTTGCCTATGGCTACACCTTC.

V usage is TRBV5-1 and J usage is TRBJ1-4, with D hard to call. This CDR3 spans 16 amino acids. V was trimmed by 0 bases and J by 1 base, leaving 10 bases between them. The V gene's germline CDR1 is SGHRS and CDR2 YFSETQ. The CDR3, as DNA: TGCGCCAGCAGCTTGGGTCACGGCCTAACTAATGAAAAACTGTTTTTT. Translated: CASSLGHGLTNEKLFF.

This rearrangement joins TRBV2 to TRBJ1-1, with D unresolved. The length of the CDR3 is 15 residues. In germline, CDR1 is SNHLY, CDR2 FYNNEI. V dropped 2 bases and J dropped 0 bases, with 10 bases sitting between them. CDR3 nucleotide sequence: TGTGCCAGCAGTGAACTCTCGGTCTTGAACACTGAAGCTTTCTTT. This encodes CASSELSVLNTEAFF.

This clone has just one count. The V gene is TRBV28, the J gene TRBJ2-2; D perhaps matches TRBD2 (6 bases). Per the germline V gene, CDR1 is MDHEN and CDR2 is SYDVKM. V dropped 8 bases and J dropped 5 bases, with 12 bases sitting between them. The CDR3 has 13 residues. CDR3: CASEPGRTGELFF. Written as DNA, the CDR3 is TGTGCCAGCGAACCAGGGAGGACCGGGGAGCTGTTTTTT.

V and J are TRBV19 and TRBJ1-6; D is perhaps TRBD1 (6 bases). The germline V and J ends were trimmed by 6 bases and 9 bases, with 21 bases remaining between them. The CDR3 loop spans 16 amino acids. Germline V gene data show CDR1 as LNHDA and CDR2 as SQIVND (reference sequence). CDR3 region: CASRTSDRTISSPLHF. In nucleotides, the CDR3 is TGTGCCAGTAGAACCTCCGACAGGACGATATCTTCACCCCTCCACTTT.

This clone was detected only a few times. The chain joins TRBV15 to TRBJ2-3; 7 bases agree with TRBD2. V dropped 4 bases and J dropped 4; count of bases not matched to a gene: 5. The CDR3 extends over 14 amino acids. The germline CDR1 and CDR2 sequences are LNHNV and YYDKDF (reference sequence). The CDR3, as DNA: TGTGCCACCAGCATATCAGGGAGGGCAGATACGCAGTATTTT. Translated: CATSISGRADTQYF. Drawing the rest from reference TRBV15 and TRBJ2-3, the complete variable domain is DAMVIQNPRYQVTQFGKPVTLSCSQTLNHNVMYWYQQKSSQAPKLLFHYYDKDFNNEADTPDNFQSRRPNTSFCFLDIRSPGLGDTAMYLCATSISGRADTQYFGPGTRLTVL.

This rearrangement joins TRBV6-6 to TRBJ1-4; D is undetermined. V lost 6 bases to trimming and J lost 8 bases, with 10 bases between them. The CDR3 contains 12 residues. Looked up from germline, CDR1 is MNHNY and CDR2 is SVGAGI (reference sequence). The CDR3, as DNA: TGTGCCAGCAGCTCCGGGCCCGAAAAACTGTTTTTT. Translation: CASSSGPEKLFF.

The CDR3 sequence: CASSYSGYNQPQHF. The CDR3 nucleotides are TGTGCCAGCAGTTACTCCGGGTACAATCAGCCCCAGCATTTT. The J gene is TRBJ1-5, the V gene TRBV6-6; the D is unclear. Trimming pared 0 bases from V and 3 bases from J, leaving 6 bases between. From germline, CDR1 is MNHNY and CDR2 SVGAGI (reference sequence). The CDR3 is made up of 14 amino acids.

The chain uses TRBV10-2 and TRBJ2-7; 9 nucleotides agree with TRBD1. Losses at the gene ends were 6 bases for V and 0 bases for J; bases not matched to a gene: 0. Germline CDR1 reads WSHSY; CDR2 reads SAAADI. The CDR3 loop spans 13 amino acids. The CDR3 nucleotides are TGCGCCAGCAGGGACAGGGGCTCCTACGAGCAGTACTTC. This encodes CASRDRGSYEQYF.

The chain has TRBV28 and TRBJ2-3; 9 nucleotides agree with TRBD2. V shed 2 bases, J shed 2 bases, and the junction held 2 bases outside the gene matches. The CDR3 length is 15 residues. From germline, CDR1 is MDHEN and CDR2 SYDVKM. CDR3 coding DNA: TGTGCCAGCAGTTTACGCGGGAGGGCCACAGATACGCAGTATTTT. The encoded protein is CASSLRGRATDTQYF. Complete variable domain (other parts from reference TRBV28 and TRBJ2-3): DVKVTQSSRYLVKRTGEKVFLECVQDMDHENMFWYRQDPGLGLRLIYFSYDVKMKEKGDIPEGYSVSREKKERFSLILESASTNQTSMYLCASSLRGRATDTQYFGPGTRLTVL.

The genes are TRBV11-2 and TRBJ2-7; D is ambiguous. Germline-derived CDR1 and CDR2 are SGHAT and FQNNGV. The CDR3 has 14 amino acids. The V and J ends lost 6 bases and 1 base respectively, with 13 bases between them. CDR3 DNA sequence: TGTGCCAGCAGATACGGACGGATTTCCTACGAGCAGTACTTC. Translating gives CASRYGRISYEQYF.

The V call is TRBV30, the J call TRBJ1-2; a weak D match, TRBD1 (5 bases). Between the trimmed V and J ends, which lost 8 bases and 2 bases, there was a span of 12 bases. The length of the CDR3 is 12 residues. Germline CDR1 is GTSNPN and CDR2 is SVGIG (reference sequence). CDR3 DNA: TGTGCCAGCGGGACGGACAACTATGGCTACACCTTC. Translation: CASGTDNYGYTF.

The CDR3 DNA reads TGTGCCTGGAGTTCCAACGAGTTTTACGAGCAGTACTTC. It yields the protein CAWSSNEFYEQYF. This rearrangement joins TRBV30 to TRBJ2-7; D ambiguous. The CDR3 is 13 amino acids. V gave up 2 bases and J gave up 4 bases, with 12 bases separating them. The germline V gene encodes CDR1 GTSNPN and CDR2 SVGIG (reference sequence).

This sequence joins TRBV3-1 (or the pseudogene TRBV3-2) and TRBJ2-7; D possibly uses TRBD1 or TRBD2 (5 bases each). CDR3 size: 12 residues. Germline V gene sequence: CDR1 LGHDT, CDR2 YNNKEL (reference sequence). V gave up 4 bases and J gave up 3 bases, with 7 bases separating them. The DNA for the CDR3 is TGTGCCAGCAGCCTTGGGGGCTACGAGCAGTACTTC. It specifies CASSLGGYEQYF.

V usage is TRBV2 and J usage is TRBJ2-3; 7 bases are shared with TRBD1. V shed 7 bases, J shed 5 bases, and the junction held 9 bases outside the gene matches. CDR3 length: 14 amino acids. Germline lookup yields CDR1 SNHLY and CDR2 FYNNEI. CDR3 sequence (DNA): TGTGCCAGCACCCGAGACAGGGCGGGAGATACGCAGTATTTT. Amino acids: CASTRDRAGDTQYF.

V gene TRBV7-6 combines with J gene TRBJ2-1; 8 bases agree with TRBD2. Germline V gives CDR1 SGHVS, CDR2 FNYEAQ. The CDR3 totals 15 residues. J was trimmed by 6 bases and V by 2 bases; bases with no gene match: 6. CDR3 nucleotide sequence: TGTGCCAGCAGCTTACTAGCGGGTGGGGTCAATGAGCAGTTCTTC. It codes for CASSLLAGGVNEQFF.

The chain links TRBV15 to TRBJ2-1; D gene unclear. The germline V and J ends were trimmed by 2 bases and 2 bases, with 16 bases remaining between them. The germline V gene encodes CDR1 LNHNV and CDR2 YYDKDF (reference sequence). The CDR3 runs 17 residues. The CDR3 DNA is TGTGCCACCAGCAGACCTCTCACGGCCATGACCTACAATGAGCAGTTCTTC. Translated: CATSRPLTAMTYNEQFF.

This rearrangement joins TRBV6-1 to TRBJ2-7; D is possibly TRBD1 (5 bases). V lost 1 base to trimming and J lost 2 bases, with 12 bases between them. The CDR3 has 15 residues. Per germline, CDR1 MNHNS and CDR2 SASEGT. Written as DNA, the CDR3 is TGTGCCAGCAGTGAAGGGACACTCCCGACCTACGAGCAGTACTTC. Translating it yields CASSEGTLPTYEQYF.

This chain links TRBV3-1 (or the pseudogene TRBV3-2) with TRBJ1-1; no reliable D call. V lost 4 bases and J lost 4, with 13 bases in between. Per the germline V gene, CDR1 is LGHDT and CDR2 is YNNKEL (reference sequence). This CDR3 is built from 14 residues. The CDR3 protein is CASSRDPGGTEAFF. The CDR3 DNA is TGTGCCAGCAGCCGAGACCCCGGAGGCACTGAAGCTTTCTTT.

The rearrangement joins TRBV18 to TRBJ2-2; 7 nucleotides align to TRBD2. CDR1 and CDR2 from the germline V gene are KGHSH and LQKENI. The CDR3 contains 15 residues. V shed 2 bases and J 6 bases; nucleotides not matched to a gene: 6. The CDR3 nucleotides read TGTGCCAGCTCACCATCGCGGGAGAGCGCCGGGGAGCTGTTTTTT. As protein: CASSPSRESAGELFF.

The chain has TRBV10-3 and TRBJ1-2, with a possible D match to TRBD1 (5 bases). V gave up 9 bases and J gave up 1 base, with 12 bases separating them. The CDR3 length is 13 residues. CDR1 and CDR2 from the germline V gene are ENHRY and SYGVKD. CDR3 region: CAIGGDGNYGYTF. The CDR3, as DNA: TGTGCCATTGGGGGGGACGGTAACTATGGCTACACCTTC.

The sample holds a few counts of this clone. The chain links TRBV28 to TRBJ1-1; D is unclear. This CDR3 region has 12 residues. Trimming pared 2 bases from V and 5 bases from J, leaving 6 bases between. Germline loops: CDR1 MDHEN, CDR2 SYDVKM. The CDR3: CASSLVWTEAFF. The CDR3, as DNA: TGTGCCAGCAGTTTAGTGTGGACTGAAGCTTTCTTT.

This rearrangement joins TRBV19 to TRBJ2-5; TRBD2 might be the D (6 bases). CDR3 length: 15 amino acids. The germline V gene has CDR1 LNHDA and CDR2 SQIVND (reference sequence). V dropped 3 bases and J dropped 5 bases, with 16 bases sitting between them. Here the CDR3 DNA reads TGTGCCAGTAGTATGGGGTCTAGCGAGGGGGAGACCCAGTACTTC. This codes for CASSMGSSEGETQYF. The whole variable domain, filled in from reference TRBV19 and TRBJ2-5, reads DGGITQSPKYLFRKEGQNVTLSCEQNLNHDAMYWYRQDPGQGLRLIYYSQIVNDFQKGDIAEGYSVSREKKESFPLTVTSAQKNPTAFYLCASSMGSSEGETQYFGPGTRLLVL.

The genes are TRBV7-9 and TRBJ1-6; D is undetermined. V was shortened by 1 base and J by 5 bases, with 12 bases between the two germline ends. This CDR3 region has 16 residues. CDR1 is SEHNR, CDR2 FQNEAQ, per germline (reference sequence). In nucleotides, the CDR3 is TGTGCCAGCAGCTTAGGAGCCTTTCTCGATAATTCACCCCTCCACTTT. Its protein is CASSLGAFLDNSPLHF.

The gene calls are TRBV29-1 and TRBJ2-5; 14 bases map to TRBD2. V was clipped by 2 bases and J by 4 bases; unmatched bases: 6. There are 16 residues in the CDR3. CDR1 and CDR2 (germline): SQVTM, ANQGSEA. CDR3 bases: TGCAGCGTTGAAAGGGGGACTAGCGGGAGAAGAGAGACCCAGTACTTC. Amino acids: CSVERGTSGRRETQYF.